Sequencing of this TCR beta chain was carried out in a study of response to subunit inactivated influenza vaccine. Study-level results: Seasonal influenza vaccination, on each occasion, was suggested by the authors to recruit few new T cells.

This clonotype was seen more than once but under ten times. The antigen is unknown. The CDR3 sequence is 14 residues long. The junction had 12 bases not matched to a gene; V was cut back by 5 bases and J by 12 bases. From the RT-PCR reads, TCRdb called clonotypes with MiXCR, one entry per CDR3 protein. The table lists around 320,000 distinct CDR3 sequences, around 20% of them singletons. The source is a man between 45 and 75 years old who received an inactivated influenza vaccine. Sequences were derived from PBMCs from blood, sampled less than 22 months after vaccination. The J gene is TRBJ2-4, the V gene TRBV12-3 or TRBV12-4; TRBD2 matches 8 bases. The CDR3 region has the DNA TGTGCCAGCAGTCGCCGGGAGGGGCGGGAACCTCAGTACTTC. Its protein is CASSRREGREPQYF.